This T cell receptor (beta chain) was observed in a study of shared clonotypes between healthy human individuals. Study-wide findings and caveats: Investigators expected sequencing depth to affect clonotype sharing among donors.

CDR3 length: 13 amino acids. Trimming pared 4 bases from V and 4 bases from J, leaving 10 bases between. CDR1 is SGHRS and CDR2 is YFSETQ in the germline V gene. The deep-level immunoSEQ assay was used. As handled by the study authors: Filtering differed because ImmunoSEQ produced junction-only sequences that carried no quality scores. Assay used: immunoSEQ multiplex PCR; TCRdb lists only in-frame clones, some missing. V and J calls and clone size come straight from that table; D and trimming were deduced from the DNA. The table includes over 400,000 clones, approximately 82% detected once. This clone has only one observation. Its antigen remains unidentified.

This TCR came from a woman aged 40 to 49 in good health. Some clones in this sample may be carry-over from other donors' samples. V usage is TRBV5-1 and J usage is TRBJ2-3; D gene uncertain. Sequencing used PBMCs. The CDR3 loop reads CASSEPSADTQYF. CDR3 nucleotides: TGCGCCAGCAGCGAACCTTCGGCAGATACGCAGTATTTT.